The 25 T cell receptor beta chains below were found in one sample sequenced in a study of control samples from healthy donors and cancer patients. Method: immunoSEQ multiplex PCR; TCRdb's copy keeps in-frame clones and lacks some. The table lists some 120,000 clones, roughly 90% of them singletons. Input material: blood. These receptors came from a man in his late teens or twenties in good health.

The table lists this clone with a count of one. V usage is TRBV9 and J usage is TRBJ2-1; TRBD1 aligns across 8 bases. CDR3 length equals 16 residues. Germline V gene sequence: CDR1 SGDLS, CDR2 YYNGEE. Trimming removed 4 bases from V and 8 bases from J; junction bases left unmatched: 14. The CDR3 is CASSTPGLGTGDEQFF. Here the CDR3 DNA reads TGTGCCAGCAGCACCCCGGGCCTCGGGACAGGCGATGAGCAGTTCTTC.

The chain couples TRBV27 to TRBJ1-2, with TRBD1 as a possible D gene (5 bases). CDR3 size: 14 residues. The germline CDR1 and CDR2 sequences are MNHEY and SMNVEV (reference sequence). V was clipped by 4 bases and J by 6 bases, with 15 bases between them. The CDR3 DNA reads as TGTGCCAGCAGTTCGCAGGGATTGGGGCATGGCTACACCTTC. This codes for CASSSQGLGHGYTF.

The chain has TRBV5-1 and TRBJ2-3; D possibly corresponds to TRBD1 (6 bases). The length of the CDR3 is 14 residues. The ends were cut back, 3 bases at V and 1 base at J, with 9 bases in the middle. CDR1 and CDR2 from the germline V gene are SGHRS and YFSETQ. The CDR3 DNA follows: TGCGCCAGCAGCTCGGGACACCGCACAGATACGCAGTATTTT. This encodes CASSSGHRTDTQYF.

The chain combines TRBV9 with TRBJ2-1, with TRBD2 matching over 10 bases. Germline lookup yields CDR1 SGDLS and CDR2 YYNGEE. J gave up 8 bases and V 1 base, and 3 bases lay outside the gene matches. The CDR3 is 14 residues long. CDR3 loop: CASSVRSGGDEQFF. CDR3 nucleotide sequence: TGTGCCAGCAGCGTAAGGAGCGGGGGGGATGAGCAGTTCTTC.

V is TRBV6-5 and J is TRBJ2-7, with 8 bases matching TRBD1. The CDR3 runs 13 residues. V dropped 7 bases and J dropped 0; count of bases not matched to a gene: 2. CDR1 and CDR2 from the germline V gene are MNHEY and SVGAGI. The CDR3 coding sequence is TGTGCCAGCACCGGGACAGGCTCCTACGAGCAGTACTTC. The encoded protein is CASTGTGSYEQYF.

J is TRBJ1-2 and V is TRBV11-2, with a possible D match to TRBD1 (5 bases). Per germline, CDR1 SGHAT and CDR2 FQNNGV. V gave up 5 bases and J gave up 2 bases, with 12 bases separating them. The CDR3 runs to 14 residues. CDR3 nucleotides: TGTGCCAGCAGCCGGGACCCTGGGAACTATGGCTACACCTTC. Its protein is CASSRDPGNYGYTF.

The chain couples TRBV6-1 to TRBJ2-3; a weak D match, TRBD2 (6 bases). CDR1 and CDR2 from the germline V gene are MNHNS and SASEGT. This CDR3 spans 13 amino acids. Trimming left V 2 bases short and J 8 bases short, with 11 bases between. The CDR3 spells CASSEKGGATQYF. As DNA, the CDR3 is TGTGCCAGCAGTGAAAAGGGCGGGGCTACGCAGTATTTT.

The rearrangement uses TRBV5-1 and TRBJ2-3; D is perhaps TRBD1 (5 bases). CDR3 size: 14 residues. V was trimmed by 2 bases and J by 4 bases, leaving 11 bases between them. In germline, CDR1 is SGHRS, CDR2 YFSETQ. The CDR3 nucleotides are TGCGCCAGCAGCTTCCTGACAGAAGCAGATACGCAGTATTTT. Its translation is CASSFLTEADTQYF.

This clone was observed once. The V call is TRBV7-2, the J call TRBJ2-4; 10 bases are a match to TRBD2. Germline lookup yields CDR1 SGHTA and CDR2 FQGNSA. The CDR3 is 17 residues long. Trimming took 1 base from V and 0 from J; bases not matched to a gene: 3. The CDR3 region is CASSLVSGGPAKNIQYF. The CDR3 DNA reads as TGTGCCAGCAGCTTAGTTAGCGGGGGGCCAGCCAAAAACATTCAGTACTTC.

The rearrangement links TRBV11-1 to TRBJ2-3; a possible D gene is TRBD2 (6 bases). This CDR3 is built from 14 residues. Trimming removed 5 bases at V and 0 bases at J, with 9 bases between. Per germline, CDR1 SGHAT and CDR2 FQDESV (reference sequence). DNA of the CDR3: TGTGCCAGCAGCCCCGGGACTAGCACAGATACGCAGTATTTT. Translating gives CASSPGTSTDTQYF.

This CDR3 reads CASSWDSDRDTQYF. The DNA for the CDR3 is TGTGCCAGCAGCTGGGACAGCGACCGGGATACGCAGTATTTT. The rearrangement links TRBV11-2 to TRBJ2-3; TRBD1 matches at 7 bases. The CDR3 runs 14 residues. Losses at the gene ends were 4 bases for V and 6 bases for J; bases not matched to a gene: 7. Germline V gene data show CDR1 as SGHAT and CDR2 as FQNNGV. Supplemented by reference TRBV11-2 and TRBJ2-3, the full variable domain reads EAGVAQSPRYKIIEKRQSVAFWCNPISGHATLYWYQQILGQGPKLLIQFQNNGVVDDSQLPKDRFSAERLKGVDSTLKIQPAKLEDSAVYLCASSWDSDRDTQYFGPGTRLTVL.

The chain uses TRBV5-1 and TRBJ1-2; weak D call: TRBD1 (5 bases). This CDR3 is 17 amino acids long. V dropped 4 bases and J dropped 2 bases, with 21 bases sitting between them. The germline V gene has CDR1 SGHRS and CDR2 YFSETQ. Written as DNA, the CDR3 is TGCGCCAGCAGCGCGGAGGGCCCAGGGTTCAGCAACTATGGCTACACCTTC. Its translation: CASSAEGPGFSNYGYTF.

The chain employs TRBV9 and TRBJ1-3; no clear D. Germline V gene lookup returns CDR1 SGDLS and CDR2 YYNGEE. The germline V and J ends were trimmed by 3 bases and 5 bases, with 6 bases remaining between them. This CDR3 is built from 12 residues. The CDR3 DNA sequence: TGTGCCAGCAGCGGACTGAGAAACACCATATATTTT. Residues: CASSGLRNTIYF.

This rearrangement joins TRBV10-3 to TRBJ1-5; 10 positions match TRBD1. Germline assignment: CDR1 ENHRY and CDR2 SYGVKD. After removal of 1 base from V and 2 bases from J, the junction contained 11 bases not matched to a gene. The CDR3 extends over 19 amino acids. The CDR3 region is CAISEYMTGTGARNQPQHF. The DNA of the CDR3 is TGTGCCATCAGTGAGTACATGACGGGGACAGGGGCTCGCAATCAGCCCCAGCATTTT.

This chain joins TRBV13 and TRBJ2-3; tentatively, D is TRBD1 (6 bases). CDR3 size: 14 residues. Trimming stripped 5 bases from V and 0 bases from J, with 9 bases between. Germline-derived CDR1 and CDR2 are PRHDT and FYEKMQ (reference sequence). CDR3 protein: CASSAGTSTDTQYF. The CDR3 coding sequence is TGTGCCAGCAGCGCCGGGACAAGCACAGATACGCAGTATTTT.

The rearrangement uses TRBV10-3 and TRBJ1-1; a possible D gene is TRBD1 (5 bases). Trimming left V 3 bases short and J 4 bases short, with 9 bases between. This CDR3 comprises 13 residues. Germline values: CDR1 ENHRY, CDR2 SYGVKD. CDR3 in DNA: TGTGCCATCAGTGAACGGGGGGGCACTGAAGCTTTCTTT. It codes for CAISERGGTEAFF.

The chain carries TRBV4-1 and TRBJ2-1; TRBD2 matches at 8 bases. This CDR3 has 16 amino acids. The junction had 2 bases not matched to a gene; V was cut back by 0 bases and J by 1 base. The germline V gene encodes CDR1 MGHRA and CDR2 YSYEKL. CDR3 protein: CASSQEKRGSYNEQFF. In DNA form, the CDR3 reads TGCGCCAGCAGCCAAGAAAAGCGGGGGTCCTACAATGAGCAGTTCTTC.

The rearrangement links TRBV7-2 to TRBJ1-5; D unresolved. With 3 bases removed from V and 0 bases from J, the gap between germline ends came to 6 bases. The germline CDR1 and CDR2 sequences are SGHTA and FQGNSA. This CDR3 comprises 14 residues. CDR3: CASSFGNSNQPQHF. The CDR3 region has the DNA TGTGCCAGCAGCTTCGGAAATAGCAATCAGCCCCAGCATTTT.

This sequence joins TRBV18 and TRBJ1-2; D not certain. Between the trimmed V and J ends, which lost 1 base and 2 bases, there was a span of 11 bases. The CDR3 extends over 15 amino acids. Looked up from germline, CDR1 is KGHSH and CDR2 is LQKENI. The CDR3 spells CASSPLIGENYGYTF. For the CDR3, the DNA is TGTGCCAGCTCACCACTAATCGGAGAGAACTATGGCTACACCTTC.

This chain connects TRBV5-1 to TRBJ2-3; TRBD2 matches at 9 bases. The germline CDR1 and CDR2 sequences are SGHRS and YFSETQ. The CDR3 covers 16 residues. The trim removed 0 bases at V and 2 bases at J, leaving 4 bases unmatched. The CDR3 sequence is CASSLASGGYTDTQYF. The CDR3 DNA reads as TGCGCCAGCAGCTTGGCCAGCGGGGGGTACACAGATACGCAGTATTTT.

This sequence joins TRBV5-6 and TRBJ2-7, with 7 bases fitting TRBD2. The trim removed 4 bases at V and 6 bases at J, leaving 10 bases unmatched. The germline gives CDR1 SGHDT, CDR2 YYEEEE. The CDR3 covers 14 residues. The CDR3 region has the DNA TGTGCCAGCAGCGACGATGGGGGGGTATGCGAGCAGTACTTC. Translating gives CASSDDGGVCEQYF.

The J gene is TRBJ2-2, the V gene TRBV6-6; 10 bases align to TRBD2. After removal of 7 bases from V and 4 bases from J, the junction contained 6 bases not matched to a gene. Germline V lookup: CDR1 MNHNY, CDR2 SVGAGI (reference sequence). CDR3 length: 15 residues. The CDR3 is CASNERGGRTGELFF. The DNA of the CDR3 is TGTGCCAGCAACGAGCGGGGGGGCCGCACCGGGGAGCTGTTTTTT.

The chain couples TRBV3-1 (or the pseudogene TRBV3-2) to TRBJ1-6; D unclear. V was pared by 1 base and J by 8 bases, with 3 bases between. The CDR3 length is 12 residues. Germline V gives CDR1 LGHDT, CDR2 YNNKEL (reference sequence). CDR3 coding DNA: TGTGCCAGCAGCCAAGGTCATTCACCCCTCCACTTT. Translation: CASSQGHSPLHF.

This clone was observed a single time. The chain uses TRBV5-1 and TRBJ1-2; D might be TRBD1 (5 bases). Germline loops: CDR1 SGHRS, CDR2 YFSETQ. Trimming left V 0 bases short and J 4 bases short, with 10 bases between. The CDR3 spans 14 residues. The DNA of the CDR3 is TGCGCCAGCAGCTTGGAGCCGGGGCCCTATGGCTACACCTTC. This gives the protein CASSLEPGPYGYTF.

This clone was recorded only once. The chain carries TRBV30 and TRBJ1-5; D is unclear. Germline values: CDR1 GTSNPN, CDR2 SVGIG (reference sequence). The CDR3 totals 9 residues. V was clipped by 4 bases and J by 5 bases, with 0 bases between them. CDR3 residues: CAWNQPQHF. DNA for the CDR3: TGTGCCTGGAATCAGCCCCAGCATTTT.